This TCR beta chain was recovered during a study of blood T cell repertoires in COVID-19. Trimming pared 0 bases from V and 8 bases from J, leaving 13 bases between. Germline assignment: CDR1 SGHAT and CDR2 FQNNGV. This CDR3 region has 15 residues. In the original processing: It was from reference gene primer amplification that nucleated cell counts were estimated. Repertoires were generated with immunoSEQ multiplex PCR, while TCRdb's copy carries only in-frame clones and drops some. D and trimming come from the DNA, and the V and J calls and clone size come from that table. The data hold 210,000 or so clones, with approximately 89% observed a single time.

The V gene is TRBV11-2, the J gene TRBJ1-4; TRBD1 might be the D (5 bases). The origin of this receptor is a woman younger than 45 who had been exposed to COVID-19. What was sequenced was PBMCs or T cells enriched from blood (not recorded which). CDR3 coding DNA: TGTGCCAGCAGCTTAGATCCCAGGGTAGGGGAAAAACTGTTTTTT. The encoded protein is CASSLDPRVGEKLFF.